The clone carrying this TCR beta chain was observed many times. Its antigen is as yet unknown. This CDR3 has 15 residues. V was shortened by 0 bases and J by 0 bases, with 8 bases between the two germline ends. CDR1 is SGHRS, CDR2 YFSETQ, per germline. TCRdb processed the 5' RACE reads anew with MiXCR; each CDR3 protein has one entry. The sample has a few hundred thousand distinct CDR3 sequences; roughly 3.9% are singletons. The sample belongs to a study of T cells after yellow fever vaccination. Study-wide results and limits: From the bulk population, abundant clonotypes could contaminate and appear within FACS-sorted repertoires. Booster sampling recovered most clones from primary vaccination (approximately 97% CD4, approximately 90% CD8).

The specimen comprised PBMCs, sampled 5 days after the yellow fever booster vaccination. The receptor was derived from a man aged 18 to 29 who received the YFV17D yellow fever vaccine. This rearrangement joins TRBV5-1 to TRBJ2-3; the D is unclear. CDR3 loop: CASSLAVGSTDTQYF. The CDR3 DNA follows: TGCGCCAGCAGCTTGGCCGTCGGGAGCACAGATACGCAGTATTTT.